Sequencing of this T cell receptor (beta chain) was carried out in a study of CD8 T cells in ankylosing spondylitis (dated by TCRdb to about 2017). Background on the whole study: The study profiled T cell receptor beta repertoires in healthy donors and ankylosing spondylitis patients to find disease-linked TCR variants. In total, the full study cohort was made up of approximately 99 healthy donors and some 26 ankylosing spondylitis patients. Peripheral blood was sampled, and synovial fluid was additionally collected from ankylosing spondylitis patients. Paper-wide results and their limitations: Blood from ankylosing spondylitis patients appeared to be characterized by a TCR beta motif composed of 7 to 9 highly homologous amino acid variants. The disease-linked clones showed a CD8+ phenotype and occurred at relatively low frequencies in peripheral blood. Some of the motif variants had been reported before in the synovial fluid and blood of reactive arthritis patients, a finding that suggests common disease-initiation mechanisms. According to the report, matched synovial fluid samples from ankylosing spondylitis patients were significantly enriched for the disease-linked clones.

Sequencing relied on an Illumina HiSeq 2500. Quantitative 5'-RACE with molecular barcodes was the method used to prepare the TCR beta libraries. Turning to the authors' computational methods: A new computational method, built on a probabilistic model of VDJ rearrangement, was used to identify disease-linked TCR variants. TCRdb ran its own pipeline on the public reads, namely fastp trimming at Q25 and MiXCR clone calling, and kept in-frame beta chains. All rows with the same CDR3 protein become a single entry with the most common DNA and genes. These V and J calls originate from TCRdb's pipeline instead of the authors' own analysis. The sample table contains under 150,000 distinct CDR3 sequences; only one count was recorded for approximately 9.7% of them. Of the sample, 2.5% to 4% falls within the top ten clones. CDR1 SEHNR and CDR2 FQNEAQ were looked up in the germline V gene (reference sequence). Including cysteine and phenylalanine, the CDR3 has 16 amino acids. Kept here is only the CDR3 DNA, which spans 48 bases and is read in frame from base 1. Trimming removed 5 bases from V and 3 bases from J, leaving 17 bases between the germline ends.

Note on this clonotype: Its antigen is not yet known. Base qualities are not recorded, but no much larger clone differs from it by a single base.

The sequenced sample was blood, either unsorted or a sorted T cell fraction (not recorded which). The chain is made from TRBV7-9 and TRBJ2-1, with a weak D call of TRBD2 (7 bases match). The clonotype was recovered from a male donor with ankylosing spondylitis or in good health (not recorded which). The CDR3 protein: CASSRPGGALYNEQFF. The nucleotide sequence is TGTGCCAGCAGCCGCCCTGGGGGGGCCCTCTACAATGAGCAGTTCTTC. With the rest looked up from the reference TRBV7-9 and TRBJ2-1 genes rather than sequenced, the full variable domain is DTGVSQNPRHKITKRGQNVTFRCDPISEHNRLYWYRQTLGQGPEFLTYFQNEAQLEKSRLLSDRFSAERPKGSFSTLEIQRTEQGDSAMYLCASSRPGGALYNEQFFGPGTRLTVL.